The rows below give T cell receptor beta chains drawn from one sample of a study of long-term antiretroviral therapy in people with HIV. Profiled with immunoSEQ multiplex PCR; TCRdb holds only in-frame clones, not every one. The table shows about 33,000 clones, with 65% to 80% occurring only once. The material was unsorted PBMCs, obtained 2 years after starting antiretroviral therapy. These receptors were taken from a woman between 50 and 59 years old with HIV. Both conserved end residues are part of each CDR3. A D gene is named only where the DNA matches it firmly. Clone size is given for some rows only: seen once, a few or many times, or a class if the clone is expanded.

j_call	v_call	d_call	clone_size	cdr3_nt	cdr3_aa
TRBJ2-5	TRBV6-1	TRBD1	-	TGTGCCAGCGGACAGGGTCGAGAGACCCAGTACTTC	CASGQGRETQYF
TRBJ2-3	TRBV27	-	-	TGTGCCAGCAGTGTCCCGGGACGGGGCACAGATACGCAGTATTTT	CASSVPGRGTDTQYF
TRBJ1-1	TRBV12-1	-	-	TGTGCCAGCAGCTTTGGAGGCCTACAGGGAAACACTGAAGCTTTCTTT	CASSFGGLQGNTEAFF
TRBJ1-5	TRBV19	-	-	TGTGCCAGTAGTATACGACCGCCAGTCTATAGCAATCAGCCCCAGCATTTT	CASSIRPPVYSNQPQHF
TRBJ1-2	TRBV9	TRBD1	-	TGTGCCAGCAGCCCACAGGGGGCGCGCTATGGCTACACCTTC	CASSPQGARYGYTF
TRBJ1-4	TRBV4-1	-	-	TGCGCCAGCAGCCGACCGGGACGGATGCTTAATGAAAAACTGTTTTTT	CASSRPGRMLNEKLFF
TRBJ2-5	TRBV5-1	TRBD2	-	TGCGCCAGCAGCAAGGGACTAGCGGGGGGCCAAGAGACCCAGTACTTC	CASSKGLAGGQETQYF
TRBJ2-2	TRBV7-7	-	-	TGTGCCAGCAGCACCGGCCTAGCCGGGGAGCTGTTTTTT	CASSTGLAGELFF
TRBJ2-7	TRBV27	TRBD1	-	TGTGCCAGCAGCGGACAGGGTAGTGGCTACGAGCAGTACTTC	CASSGQGSGYEQYF
TRBJ1-4	TRBV11-1	-	-	TGTGCCAGCAGCCCAACAGCAACTAATGAAAAACTGTTTTTT	CASSPTATNEKLFF
TRBJ1-2	TRBV6-1	TRBD1	-	TGCGCCAGCAGCGACAGGGGAGGAGGCGACTACACCTTC	CASSDRGGGDYTF
TRBJ2-5	TRBV5-4	TRBD2	-	TGTGCCAGCAGCTTGGAGAGCGGGGGCACTAGTCGGTTATCCTTGTACTTC	CASSLESGGTSRLSLYF
TRBJ1-5	TRBV7-2	-	-	TGTGTCACGGCGGGGGATCAGCCCCAGCATTTT	CVTAGDQPQHF
TRBJ1-2	TRBV7-8	-	once	TGTGCCAGCAGCTTCCCCGGGAGGAACTATGGCTACACCTTC	CASSFPGRNYGYTF